This T cell receptor (beta chain) emerged from a study of control samples from healthy donors and cancer patients. This clone has a single count. Method: immunoSEQ multiplex PCR; TCRdb's copy keeps in-frame clones and lacks some. The repertoire has approximately 150,000 clones, 80% to 95% of them found once; the top ten carry 2% to 2.5%. Input material: blood. The TCR originated in a middle-aged woman in good health.

The CDR3 DNA reads TGTGCCAGCAGGGGGGGCGGAGGGTTTTCTGGAAACACCATATATTTT. Translating gives CASRGGGGFSGNTIYF. This sequence joins TRBV25-1 and TRBJ1-3; tentatively, D is TRBD1 (6 bases). This CDR3 has 16 residues. In germline, CDR1 is MGHDK, CDR2 SYGVNS. Trimming removed 6 bases from V and 1 base from J, with 16 bases in between.